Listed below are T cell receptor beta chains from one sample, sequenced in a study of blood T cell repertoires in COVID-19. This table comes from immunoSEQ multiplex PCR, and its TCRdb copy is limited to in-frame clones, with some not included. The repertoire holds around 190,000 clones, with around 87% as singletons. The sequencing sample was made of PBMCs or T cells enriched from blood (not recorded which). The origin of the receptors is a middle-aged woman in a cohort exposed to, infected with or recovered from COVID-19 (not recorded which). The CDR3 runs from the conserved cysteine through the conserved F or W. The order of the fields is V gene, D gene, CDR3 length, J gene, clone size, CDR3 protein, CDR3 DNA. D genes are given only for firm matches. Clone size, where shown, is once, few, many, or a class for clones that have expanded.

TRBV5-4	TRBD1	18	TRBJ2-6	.	CASSLEGQGVSGANVLTF	TGTGCCAGCAGCTTGGAGGGACAGGGGGTATCTGGGGCCAACGTCCTGACTTTC
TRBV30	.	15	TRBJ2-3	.	CAYQRAESSTDTQYF	TGTGCCTACCAAAGAGCGGAATCTAGCACAGATACGCAGTATTTT
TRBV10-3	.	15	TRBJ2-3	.	CAISEYRGEVDTQYF	TGTGCCATCAGTGAATACCGTGGGGAGGTGGATACGCAGTATTTT
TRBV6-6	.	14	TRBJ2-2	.	CASSYSPEAGELFF	TGTGCCAGCAGTTACTCACCTGAGGCCGGGGAGCTGTTTTTT
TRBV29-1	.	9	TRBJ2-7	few	CSVAYEQYF	TGCAGCGTTGCTTACGAGCAGTACTTC
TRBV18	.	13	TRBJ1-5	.	CASSPEINQPQHF	TGTGCCAGCTCACCAGAGATCAATCAGCCCCAGCATTTT
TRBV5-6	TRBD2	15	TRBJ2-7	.	CASSWGTSGSYEQYF	TGTGCCAGCAGCTGGGGGACTAGCGGATCCTACGAGCAGTACTTC
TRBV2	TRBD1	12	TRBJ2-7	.	CASSGDSYEQYF	TGTGCCAGCAGTGGGGACAGCTACGAGCAGTACTTC
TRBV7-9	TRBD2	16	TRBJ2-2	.	CASSHNSGSGTGELFF	TGTGCCAGCAGTCATAATAGCGGGAGTGGAACCGGGGAGCTGTTTTTT
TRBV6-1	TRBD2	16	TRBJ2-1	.	CASSENLAGGSGEQFF	TGTGCCAGCAGTGAGAACTTAGCGGGAGGGAGTGGTGAGCAGTTCTTC
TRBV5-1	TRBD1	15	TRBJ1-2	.	CASSSADRANYGYTF	TGCGCCAGCAGCTCAGCAGACAGGGCAAACTATGGCTACACCTTC
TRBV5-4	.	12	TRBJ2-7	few	CASSLHSYEQYF	TGTGCCAGCAGCTTGCACTCCTACGAGCAGTACTTC
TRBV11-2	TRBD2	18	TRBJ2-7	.	CASSLGGGGPNFNYEQYF	TGTGCCAGCAGCTTAGGCGGGGGGGGGCCGAACTTTAACTACGAGCAGTACTTC
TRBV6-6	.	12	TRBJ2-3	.	CASAGTTDTQYF	TGTGCCAGTGCGGGAACCACAGATACGCAGTATTTT
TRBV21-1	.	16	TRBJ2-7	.	CASSKEGLAGVYEQYF	TGTGCCAGCAGCAAAGAGGGACTAGCGGGAGTCTACGAGCAGTACTTC
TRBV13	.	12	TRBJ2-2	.	CASSLNTGELFF	TGTGCCAGCAGCCTGAACACCGGGGAGCTGTTTTTT
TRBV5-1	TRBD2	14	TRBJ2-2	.	CASSFGTSAGELFF	TGCGCCAGCAGCTTTGGGACTAGCGCCGGGGAGCTGTTTTTT
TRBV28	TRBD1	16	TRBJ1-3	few	CASSLSDRGGGNTIYF	TGTGCCAGCAGTTTATCCGACAGGGGAGGGGGAAACACCATATATTTT
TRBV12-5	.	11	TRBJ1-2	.	CASGLVGNVTF	TGTGCTAGTGGTTTGGTCGGGAATGTTACCTTC
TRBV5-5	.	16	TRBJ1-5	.	CASSFDSFQGNQPQHF	TGTGCCAGCAGCTTCGACAGCTTTCAGGGAAATCAGCCCCAGCATTTT
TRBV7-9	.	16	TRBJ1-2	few	CASSQIGGALNYGYTF	TGTGCCAGCAGCCAAATCGGGGGGGCTTTAAACTATGGCTACACCTTC
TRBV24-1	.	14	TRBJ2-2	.	CATSDFREAGELFF	TGTGCCACCAGTGATTTCAGGGAGGCCGGGGAGCTGTTTTTT
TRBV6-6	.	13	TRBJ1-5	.	CASSYGGNQPQHF	TGTGCCAGCAGTTACGGAGGCAATCAGCCCCAGCATTTT
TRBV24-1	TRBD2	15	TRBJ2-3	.	CATSDERGFTDTQYF	TGTGCCACCAGTGATGAGCGGGGATTCACAGATACGCAGTATTTT
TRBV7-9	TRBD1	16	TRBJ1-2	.	CASSPDRGRRMYGYTF	TGTGCCAGCAGCCCGGACAGGGGGCGGCGTATGTATGGCTACACCTTC